Presented here are 19 T cell receptor beta chains from one specimen sequenced in a study of blood T cell repertoires in COVID-19. Profiled with immunoSEQ multiplex PCR; TCRdb holds only in-frame clones, not every one. The profile shows about 490,000 clones, roughly 85% of them singletons. The sample was peripheral blood. These receptors originate from a human donor in a cohort sampled during active COVID-19.

The count of this clone is one. The J gene is TRBJ1-1, the V gene TRBV29-1, with D possibly being TRBD1 (6 bases). Germline V gene sequence: CDR1 SQVTM, CDR2 ANQGSEA. V was pared by 6 bases and J by 4 bases, with 15 bases between. This CDR3 is 13 amino acids long. The CDR3 DNA reads as TGCAGCGTGACAGGACAGTATCGCACTGAAGCTTTCTTT. This encodes CSVTGQYRTEAFF.

The chain uses TRBV28 and TRBJ1-1; the D gene is possibly TRBD1 (5 bases). This CDR3 has 13 amino acids. CDR1 is MDHEN and CDR2 is SYDVKM in the germline V gene. V was cut by 8 bases and J by 10 bases, with 20 bases left in between. DNA of the CDR3: TGTGCCAGCGGACTAGGGCAGGGATTAGGAGCTTTCTTT. Amino acid sequence: CASGLGQGLGAFF.

The V gene is TRBV15, the J gene TRBJ1-2, with D uncertain. This CDR3 has 14 residues. From germline, CDR1 is LNHNV and CDR2 YYDKDF (reference sequence). The ends were cut back, 0 bases at V and 1 base at J, with 6 bases in the middle. CDR3 protein: CATSREQFNYGYTF. As DNA, the CDR3 is TGTGCCACCAGCAGAGAACAGTTTAACTATGGCTACACCTTC.

J is TRBJ2-5 and V is TRBV5-6; no definite D call. Germline V gives CDR1 SGHDT, CDR2 YYEEEE. CDR3 length: 14 residues. Trimming took off 1 base at V and 1 base at J, with 8 bases between the two ends. DNA for the CDR3: TGTGCCAGCAGCTTGTGGGCGATCCAAGAGACCCAGTACTTC. Protein: CASSLWAIQETQYF.

The rearrangement uses TRBV7-2 and TRBJ1-1, with D possibly TRBD1 on 6 matching bases. This CDR3 comprises 16 residues. The germline gives CDR1 SGHTA, CDR2 FQGNSA. V was trimmed by 3 bases and J by 5 bases, leaving 19 bases between them. The CDR3 nucleotides read TGTGCCAGCAGCTTCTCGGGAACAGGGAGGGTTACTGAAGCTTTCTTT. Amino acid sequence: CASSFSGTGRVTEAFF.

This rearrangement joins TRBV12-5 to TRBJ2-1, with 8 bases aligning to TRBD2. CDR1 is LGHNT, CDR2 FRNRAP, per germline. V dropped 2 bases and J dropped 10; count of bases not matched to a gene: 10. This CDR3 region has 15 residues. In DNA, the CDR3 is TGTGCTAGTGGTTTGTCAAGAAAGACTAGCGACGAGCAGTTCTTC. As protein: CASGLSRKTSDEQFF.

The chain joins TRBV18 to TRBJ2-1; 11 bases are shared with TRBD2. This CDR3 contains 15 residues. V dropped 3 bases and J dropped 5; count of bases not matched to a gene: 3. The V gene's germline CDR1 is KGHSH and CDR2 LQKENI. The CDR3 DNA follows: TGTGCCAGCTCACCGACTAGCGGGATTAACAATGAGCAGTTCTTC. Encoded protein: CASSPTSGINNEQFF. Complete variable domain (other parts from reference TRBV18 and TRBJ2-1): NAGVMQNPRHLVRRRGQEARLRCSPMKGHSHVYWYRQLPEEGLKFMVYLQKENIIDESGMPKERFSAEFPKEGPSILRIQQVVRGDSAAYFCASSPTSGINNEQFFGPGTRLTVL.

A few counts support this clone. The V and J genes are TRBV3-1 (or the pseudogene TRBV3-2) and TRBJ1-1; D is perhaps TRBD1 (5 bases). V was cut by 2 bases and J by 0 bases, with 13 bases left in between. The CDR3 loop spans 16 amino acids. Per germline, CDR1 LGHDT and CDR2 YNNKEL (reference sequence). This CDR3 is CASSQWASGVNTEAFF. The CDR3 region has the DNA TGTGCCAGCAGCCAATGGGCTTCGGGGGTGAACACTGAAGCTTTCTTT.

The chain has TRBV18 and TRBJ1-1; TRBD1 is a possible D gene (6 bases). CDR1 KGHSH and CDR2 LQKENI come from the germline V gene. V gave up 2 bases and J gave up 4 bases, with 14 bases separating them. The CDR3 has 15 amino acids. The DNA of the CDR3 is TGTGCCAGCTCACCAAGACAGGAGGTGGGCACTGAAGCTTTCTTT. Protein: CASSPRQEVGTEAFF. Full variable domain (missing parts from reference TRBV18 and TRBJ1-1): NAGVMQNPRHLVRRRGQEARLRCSPMKGHSHVYWYRQLPEEGLKFMVYLQKENIIDESGMPKERFSAEFPKEGPSILRIQQVVRGDSAAYFCASSPRQEVGTEAFFGQGTRLTVV.

The rearrangement uses TRBV11-2 and TRBJ2-3; tentative D call: TRBD1 (6 bases). CDR3 size: 16 residues. Trimming removed 1 base at V and 2 bases at J, with 13 bases between. Germline CDR1 is SGHAT and CDR2 is FQNNGV. The CDR3 DNA reads as TGTGCCAGCAGCTTAGGCCTAGGACAGCCCACAGATACGCAGTATTTT. Its protein product is CASSLGLGQPTDTQYF.

The gene calls are TRBV5-4 and TRBJ1-2, with 8 bases that match TRBD1. CDR3 size: 17 residues. Trimming took 4 bases from V and 7 from J; bases not matched to a gene: 18. The V gene's germline CDR1 is SGHNT and CDR2 YYREEE (reference sequence). For the CDR3, the DNA is TGTGCCAGCAGCAACGGTCCCGCGGACAGGGTAGCTTCTGGCTACACCTTC. Translated: CASSNGPADRVASGYTF.

The chain joins TRBV19 to TRBJ2-7; tentatively, D is TRBD2 (6 bases). The CDR3 totals 14 residues. V lost 0 bases and J lost 9, with 15 bases in between. In germline, CDR1 is LNHDA, CDR2 SQIVND (reference sequence). The CDR3 is CASSIEPGTGPQYF. The CDR3 coding sequence is TGTGCCAGTAGTATAGAACCAGGGACTGGCCCGCAGTACTTC.

The chain recombines TRBV4-3 with TRBJ2-6; D is unresolved. Per the germline V gene, CDR1 is LGHNA and CDR2 is YSLEER. V was clipped by 3 bases and J by 0 bases, with 6 bases between them. The CDR3 consists of 15 residues. The CDR3, as DNA: TGCGCCAGCAGCCAGGGCGTCTCTGGGGCCAACGTCCTGACTTTC. Amino acid sequence: CASSQGVSGANVLTF.

The chain recombines TRBV7-9 with TRBJ1-1, with unresolved D. Germline loops: CDR1 SEHNR, CDR2 FQNEAQ (reference sequence). CDR3 length: 16 residues. The V end lost 0 bases, the J end lost 6 bases, and 17 bases lay between the germline ends. The CDR3 coding sequence is TGTGCCAGCAGCTTAGCGCCCGGAGGGTCGAGGGCTGAAGCTTTCTTT. Encoded protein: CASSLAPGGSRAEAFF.

The chain is built from TRBV6-4 and TRBJ2-1; 8 bases agree with TRBD2. J was trimmed by 9 bases and V by 5 bases; bases with no gene match: 15. The CDR3 loop spans 16 amino acids. The germline V gene has CDR1 MRHNA and CDR2 SNTAGT. The CDR3 loop reads CASSPSTGGARLEQFF. CDR3 nucleotide sequence: TGTGCCAGCAGTCCCTCGACGGGGGGGGCCAGGCTTGAGCAGTTCTTC.

CDR3 region: CASSPVGLAGQETQYF. The DNA for the CDR3 is TGTGCCAGTAGTCCTGTGGGACTAGCGGGACAAGAGACCCAGTACTTC. The chain employs TRBV19 and TRBJ2-5, with 13 nucleotides matching TRBD2. Trimming removed 5 bases from V and 2 bases from J; junction bases left unmatched: 5. The CDR3 is made up of 16 amino acids. Germline V gene data show CDR1 as LNHDA and CDR2 as SQIVND (reference sequence). Using reference TRBV19 and TRBJ2-5 for the parts outside the CDR3, the full variable domain is DGGITQSPKYLFRKEGQNVTLSCEQNLNHDAMYWYRQDPGQGLRLIYYSQIVNDFQKGDIAEGYSVSREKKESFPLTVTSAQKNPTAFYLCASSPVGLAGQETQYFGPGTRLLVL.

The CDR3, as DNA: TGTGCCACCAGGGTAGCAGGGGCGGGTGGCTACACCTTC. Protein: CATRVAGAGGYTF. V gene TRBV15 combines with J gene TRBJ1-2; D possibly corresponds to TRBD1 (6 bases). Germline V gene sequence: CDR1 LNHNV, CDR2 YYDKDF (reference sequence). The CDR3 length is 13 residues. V lost 6 bases and J 7 bases, leaving 15 bases between the germline ends.

This chain uses TRBV19 with TRBJ2-5; tentatively, D is TRBD1 (5 bases). Germline CDR1 is LNHDA and CDR2 is SQIVND (reference sequence). V lost 7 bases to trimming and J lost 3 bases, with 18 bases between them. CDR3 length: 15 residues. CDR3 region: CASNPLGQGKETQYF. CDR3 sequence (DNA): TGTGCCAGTAACCCACTTGGCCAGGGTAAAGAGACCCAGTACTTC. Full variable domain (missing parts from reference TRBV19 and TRBJ2-5): DGGITQSPKYLFRKEGQNVTLSCEQNLNHDAMYWYRQDPGQGLRLIYYSQIVNDFQKGDIAEGYSVSREKKESFPLTVTSAQKNPTAFYLCASNPLGQGKETQYFGPGTRLLVL.

The V call is TRBV28, the J call TRBJ1-1; D unclear. The CDR3 loop spans 14 amino acids. V was pared by 3 bases and J by 1 base, with 9 bases between. Germline values: CDR1 MDHEN, CDR2 SYDVKM. CDR3 DNA sequence: TGTGCCAGCAGTTTGGTTCGAGAGAACACTGAAGCTTTCTTT. It yields the protein CASSLVRENTEAFF.